This is a list of T cell receptor beta chains from one sample in a study of beta chain features in type 1 diabetes. Profiled with immunoSEQ multiplex PCR; TCRdb holds only in-frame clones, not every one. The data contain approximately 110,000 clones, almost 40% of them seen just once; the ten biggest clones take up over 0.065%. Sequencing was performed on stem cell memory CD4+ T cells from blood. The source of these receptors is a woman under 30 in good health. CDR3s include the opening cysteine and the closing phenylalanine or tryptophan. The order of the fields is J gene, V gene, D gene, clone size, CDR3 DNA, CDR3 protein. A D gene is named only where the DNA matches it firmly. A clone size is listed for some rows: how often the clone was seen (once, few, many), or a class if it is expanded.

J: TRBJ1-1
V: TRBV29-1
D: NA
size: NA
DNA: TGCAGCGTCTGGCAGGGATACACTGAAGCTTTCTTT
CDR3: CSVWQGYTEAFF

J: TRBJ2-3
V: TRBV7-9
D: TRBD2
size: NA
DNA: TGTGCCAGCAGCCCGAGCGGGAGGAGCGCAGATACGCAGTATTTT
CDR3: CASSPSGRSADTQYF

J: TRBJ1-2
V: TRBV28
D: TRBD1
size: few
DNA: TGTGCCAGCGGTAGGATCCTGGGCGGGACAGATCCTAACTATGGCTACACCTTC
CDR3: CASGRILGGTDPNYGYTF

J: TRBJ2-5
V: TRBV29-1
D: NA
size: NA
DNA: TGCAGCGGTATAGTTTACCAAGAGACCCAGTACTTC
CDR3: CSGIVYQETQYF

J: TRBJ2-1
V: TRBV9
D: NA
size: few
DNA: TGTGCCAGCAGCGTAGAGACTAGTTCCTACAATGAGCAGTTCTTC
CDR3: CASSVETSSYNEQFF

J: TRBJ1-1
V: TRBV7-9
D: TRBD1
size: once
DNA: TGTGCCAGCAGCTTAGGAGGGGGCATGAACACTGAAGCTTTCTTT
CDR3: CASSLGGGMNTEAFF

J: TRBJ1-2
V: TRBV7-8
D: TRBD1
size: NA
DNA: TGTGCCAGCAGCTTGAAGACAGGGAAGATAGAAGACTATGGCTACACCTTC
CDR3: CASSLKTGKIEDYGYTF

J: TRBJ1-2
V: TRBV29-1
D: NA
size: few
DNA: TGCAGCGTTGAAGATCCTCGTGGCTACACCTTC
CDR3: CSVEDPRGYTF

J: TRBJ2-1
V: TRBV9
D: TRBD2
size: NA
DNA: TGTGCCAGCAGCGCCGTCCCGGGACTAGCGGGAATTGGGGACAATGAGCAGTTCTTC
CDR3: CASSAVPGLAGIGDNEQFF

J: TRBJ2-2
V: TRBV7-9
D: NA
size: NA
DNA: TGTGCCAGCAGCTTAGGGCATGCCACCGGGGAGCTGTTTTTT
CDR3: CASSLGHATGELFF